Following are 18 T cell receptor beta chains from one sample sequenced in a study of CD8 T cells in Susac syndrome. Random hexamers served to reverse transcribe roughly 0.5 to 1 ug RNA. TCRdb analysed the immunoSEQ multiplex PCR reads with MiXCR anew, one entry per CDR3 protein. This table holds around 200,000 distinct CDR3 sequences, around 95% found once. The sequencing sample was made of CD8+ T cells from PBMCs. All receptors derive from a human donor with Susac syndrome.

J is TRBJ1-3 and V is TRBV20-1; 7 bases are a match to TRBD1. The CDR3 spans 15 residues. CDR1 and CDR2 (germline): DFQATT, SNEGSKA (reference sequence). With 6 bases clipped from V and 0 bases from J, the junction kept 8 bases outside the gene matches. As DNA, the CDR3 is TGCAGTGCAAACGACAGGGTGAGCTCTGGAAACACCATATATTTT. Translation: CSANDRVSSGNTIYF.

The sample holds one count of this clonotype. The genes are TRBV29-1 and TRBJ2-1, with 8 bases matching TRBD2. The trim removed 4 bases at V and 7 bases at J, leaving 18 bases unmatched. There are 17 residues in the CDR3. From germline, CDR1 is SQVTM and CDR2 ANQGSEA. The CDR3 DNA reads as TGCAGCGTTGGGCCCCCCGGGAGGGCCCTCGGGGTGAATGAGCAGTTCTTC. Encoded protein: CSVGPPGRALGVNEQFF.

The V gene is TRBV15, the J gene TRBJ1-6; a possible D gene is TRBD1 (6 bases). Trimming shortened V by 0 bases and J by 9 bases, and 12 bases separated the two germline ends. Germline V gene lookup returns CDR1 LNHNV and CDR2 YYDKDF (reference sequence). The CDR3 is 15 residues long. CDR3 coding DNA: TGTGCCACCAGCAGAGATTGGGGGGCAGGTTCACCCCTCCACTTT. This encodes CATSRDWGAGSPLHF.

This chain connects TRBV7-3 to TRBJ2-2; D is uncertain. The germline gives CDR1 SGHTA, CDR2 FQGTGA. The ends were cut back, 5 bases at V and 0 bases at J, with 10 bases in the middle. This CDR3 has 15 residues. The CDR3: CASSKTRANTGELFF. DNA for the CDR3: TGTGCCAGCAGCAAGACAAGAGCGAACACCGGGGAGCTGTTTTTT.

The chain employs TRBV4-2 and TRBJ1-5; D uncertain. The germline gives CDR1 LGHNA, CDR2 YNFKEQ. With 1 base removed from V and 2 bases from J, the gap between germline ends came to 9 bases. The CDR3 is 15 residues long. In DNA, the CDR3 is TGTGCCAGCAGCCAAGTATCCGAGGGCAATCAGCCCCAGCATTTT. Encoded protein: CASSQVSEGNQPQHF.

The V and J genes are TRBV19 and TRBJ1-1, with unresolved D. The CDR3 is 13 residues long. Trimming removed 5 bases at V and 2 bases at J, with 9 bases between. From germline, CDR1 is LNHDA and CDR2 SQIVND (reference sequence). CDR3 bases: TGTGCCAGTAGTGGGAGAACTAACACTGAAGCTTTCTTT. Translation: CASSGRTNTEAFF.

As DNA, the CDR3 is TGTGCCAGCTTCGGAGGAAGGGCTCAAGCGGGGGGGCGTCATCAGCCCCAGCATTTT. Its translation: CASFGGRAQAGGRHQPQHF. This sequence joins TRBV7-8 and TRBJ1-5; TRBD1 is a possible D gene (6 bases). Trimming shortened V by 8 bases and J by 5 bases, and 31 bases separated the two germline ends. The CDR3 extends over 19 amino acids. The V gene's germline CDR1 is SGHVS and CDR2 FQNEAQ.

The chain has TRBV12-3 or TRBV12-4 and TRBJ1-2; D is possibly TRBD1 (6 bases). The germline V and J ends were trimmed by 5 bases and 2 bases, with 12 bases remaining between them. The CDR3 is 14 residues long. The CDR3 here is CASSRVGTNYGYTF. The CDR3 region has the DNA TGTGCCAGCAGTCGTGTGGGGACAAACTATGGCTACACCTTC.

The chain recombines TRBV27 with TRBJ1-5; 7 bases are a match to TRBD1. The CDR3 runs 15 residues. In germline, CDR1 is MNHEY, CDR2 SMNVEV (reference sequence). Trimming at V came to 4 bases and at J to 0 bases, leaving 3 bases not matched to a gene. The CDR3 here is CASSSTGDSNQPQHF. CDR3 coding DNA: TGTGCCAGCAGTTCAACAGGGGATAGCAATCAGCCCCAGCATTTT.

This chain links TRBV3-1 with TRBJ1-5; TRBD1 is a possible D gene (5 bases). CDR1 is LGHDT, CDR2 YNNKEL, per germline (reference sequence). This CDR3 contains 14 residues. Trimming took 3 bases from V and 5 from J, leaving 11 bases between them. In nucleotides, the CDR3 is TGTGCCAGCAGCCAGGCAGGGAGGCATCAGCCCCAGCATTTT. Residues: CASSQAGRHQPQHF.

This chain links TRBV19 with TRBJ1-1, with D possibly matching TRBD1 (6 bases). Germline-derived CDR1 and CDR2 are LNHDA and SQIVND (reference sequence). With 3 bases removed from V and 1 base from J, the gap between germline ends came to 9 bases. This CDR3 has 14 residues. The CDR3 coding sequence is TGTGCCAGTAGTATTGGACAGCAGAACACTGAAGCTTTCTTT. It specifies CASSIGQQNTEAFF.

The gene calls are TRBV5-1 and TRBJ2-2; 8 bases are shared with TRBD1. This CDR3 has 15 residues. Trimming took 1 base from V and 5 from J; bases not matched to a gene: 4. Germline assignment: CDR1 SGHRS and CDR2 YFSETQ. The CDR3 nucleotides read TGCGCCAGCAGCTTGAGACAGGGGTGGACCGGGGAGCTGTTTTTT. It translates to CASSLRQGWTGELFF. The variable domain in full, completed from reference TRBV5-1 and TRBJ2-2, reads KAGVTQTPRYLIKTRGQQVTLSCSPISGHRSVSWYQQTPGQGLQFLFEYFSETQRNKGNFPGRFSGRQFSNSRSEMNVSTLELGDSALYLCASSLRQGWTGELFFGEGSRLTVL.

This clonotype occurred once. The chain recombines TRBV20-1 with TRBJ1-1; D ambiguous. V lost 2 bases to trimming and J lost 1 base, with 8 bases between them. The length of the CDR3 is 13 residues. Germline V CDR1 and CDR2: DFQATT, SNEGSKA (reference sequence). CDR3 coding DNA: TGCAGTGCTAGATTAACCCAGAACACTGAAGCTTTCTTT. It encodes CSARLTQNTEAFF.

The chain employs TRBV11-2 and TRBJ2-1, with 9 positions matching TRBD1. The CDR3 has 14 residues. CDR1 is SGHAT and CDR2 is FQNNGV in the germline V gene. The CDR3: CASAPTGGYNEQFF. The DNA of the CDR3 is TGTGCTAGCGCCCCGACAGGGGGATACAATGAGCAGTTCTTC.

The chain links TRBV4-1 to TRBJ1-1; no reliable D call. This CDR3 comprises 13 residues. CDR1 is MGHRA, CDR2 YSYEKL, per germline. Trimming pared 3 bases from V and 5 bases from J, leaving 10 bases between. CDR3 residues: CASSQSFGTEAFF. In DNA, the CDR3 is TGCGCCAGCAGCCAGTCGTTCGGGACTGAAGCTTTCTTT.

V is TRBV28 and J is TRBJ2-7; D is possibly TRBD2 (6 bases). Deletions cut 2 bases from V and 6 bases from J, with 14 bases between. Looked up from germline, CDR1 is MDHEN and CDR2 is SYDVKM. The CDR3 loop spans 14 amino acids. This CDR3 reads CASSLGGLVREQYF. CDR3 DNA sequence: TGTGCCAGCAGTTTAGGAGGGCTAGTACGCGAGCAGTACTTC.

The V and J genes are TRBV30 and TRBJ2-3; D uncertain. The V gene lost 5 bases and the J gene lost 3 bases, with 15 bases spanning the gap. The CDR3 loop spans 14 amino acids. Germline CDR1 GTSNPN, CDR2 SVGIG (reference sequence). Written as DNA, the CDR3 is TGTGCCTGGGGGCGTGGGGTTTGGACAGATACGCAGTATTTT. Its translation is CAWGRGVWTDTQYF.

The chain carries TRBV30 and TRBJ2-1; D unclear. The CDR3 has 14 amino acids. Trimming removed 0 bases from V and 3 bases from J, with 9 bases in between. CDR1 and CDR2 (germline): GTSNPN, SVGIG (reference sequence). CDR3 nucleotides: TGTGCCTGGAGTGTAATTAGTGACTACAATGAGCAGTTCTTC. Protein product: CAWSVISDYNEQFF.